The 9 T cell receptor beta chains below come from one sample, sequenced in a study of PD-L1 blockade in urothelial cancer. Profiled with immunoSEQ multiplex PCR; TCRdb holds only in-frame clones, not every one. Among 38,000 or so clones, roughly 84% were seen once, and the ten largest hold about 2.5%. Indicated time point: peripheral blood 6 weeks after treatment start. Here the sequenced sample was PBMCs, taken around atezolizumab (anti-PD-L1) treatment. These receptors came from a man in his 70s with urothelial cancer.

The chain joins TRBV4-1 to TRBJ2-1; a weak D match, TRBD2 (5 bases). Germline CDR1 is MGHRA and CDR2 is YSYEKL. V gave up 4 bases and J gave up 0 bases, with 19 bases separating them. This CDR3 contains 18 residues. The CDR3 sequence is CASSPSRLLADSYNEQFF. CDR3 nucleotides: TGCGCCAGCAGCCCAAGTCGCCTTCTAGCTGACTCCTACAATGAGCAGTTCTTC.

This clone was seen once. The genes are TRBV7-2 and TRBJ1-2; 8 positions agree with TRBD1. Germline V gene lookup returns CDR1 SGHTA and CDR2 FQGNSA. The CDR3 spans 13 residues. Trimming took 4 bases from V and 8 from J; bases not matched to a gene: 6. DNA of the CDR3: TGTGCCAGCAGCTCTCAGGGGGCGGGAGGCTACACCTTC. Protein product: CASSSQGAGGYTF.

This chain joins TRBV7-9 and TRBJ1-5, with 11 bases identical to TRBD1. Germline V gives CDR1 SEHNR, CDR2 FQNEAQ (reference sequence). With 5 bases clipped from V and 4 bases from J, the junction kept 7 bases outside the gene matches. The CDR3 is made up of 16 amino acids. The CDR3 DNA reads TGTGCCAGCAGCGCCGGGACAGGGGGTAGGAATCAGCCCCAGCATTTT. The encoded protein is CASSAGTGGRNQPQHF.

The chain joins TRBV18 to TRBJ2-7, with 9 bases aligning to TRBD1. The CDR3 covers 15 residues. CDR1 KGHSH and CDR2 LQKENI come from the germline V gene. V trimming: 0 bases; J trimming: 2 bases; junction bases outside the gene matches: 2. CDR3 DNA: TGTGCCAGCTCACCACCGACAGGGGGAACCTACGAGCAGTACTTC. Translation: CASSPPTGGTYEQYF. Full variable domain (remainder filled in from reference TRBV18 and TRBJ2-7): NAGVMQNPRHLVRRRGQEARLRCSPMKGHSHVYWYRQLPEEGLKFMVYLQKENIIDESGMPKERFSAEFPKEGPSILRIQQVVRGDSAAYFCASSPPTGGTYEQYFGPGTRLTVT.

The chain employs TRBV7-3 and TRBJ1-1; D remains ambiguous. V was trimmed by 4 bases and J by 0 bases, leaving 6 bases between them. The CDR3 is 13 amino acids. Germline loops: CDR1 SGHTA, CDR2 FQGTGA. The CDR3 loop is CASSSTLNTEAFF. DNA for the CDR3: TGTGCCAGCAGCTCTACCTTGAACACTGAAGCTTTCTTT.

This sequence joins TRBV5-1 and TRBJ2-7, with 15 nucleotides matching TRBD2. Germline assignment: CDR1 SGHRS and CDR2 YFSETQ. J gave up 5 bases and V 4 bases, and 10 bases lay outside the gene matches. The CDR3 is 17 residues long. CDR3 sequence reads: CASSPGLAGGVKDEQYF. The CDR3 coding sequence is TGCGCCAGCAGCCCTGGACTAGCGGGAGGGGTAAAGGACGAGCAGTACTTC.

The gene calls are TRBV27 and TRBJ2-7; TRBD1 agrees at 8 bases. Per the germline V gene, CDR1 is MNHEY and CDR2 is SMNVEV (reference sequence). This CDR3 region has 13 residues. With 6 bases clipped from V and 6 bases from J, the junction kept 7 bases outside the gene matches. The CDR3 DNA sequence: TGTGCCAGCAGGCGGACAGGGTTAGGCGAGCAGTACTTC. As protein: CASRRTGLGEQYF.

This clone was observed a single time. V is TRBV19 and J is TRBJ2-5, with D tentatively TRBD2 (5 bases). CDR1 is LNHDA and CDR2 is SQIVND in the germline V gene (reference sequence). V was pared by 1 base and J by 4 bases, with 7 bases between. The CDR3 length is 13 residues. DNA of the CDR3: TGTGCCAGTAGTATAGTTGAGGGAGAGACCCAGTACTTC. Translating it yields CASSIVEGETQYF.

V is TRBV2 and J is TRBJ1-1, with 8 bases aligning to TRBD1. The CDR3 runs to 14 residues. The junction had 5 bases not matched to a gene; V was cut back by 6 bases and J by 2 bases. Germline loops: CDR1 SNHLY, CDR2 FYNNEI. The CDR3 is CASRGDRSNTEAFF. The CDR3 coding sequence is TGTGCCAGCAGGGGGGACAGGTCTAACACTGAAGCTTTCTTT.